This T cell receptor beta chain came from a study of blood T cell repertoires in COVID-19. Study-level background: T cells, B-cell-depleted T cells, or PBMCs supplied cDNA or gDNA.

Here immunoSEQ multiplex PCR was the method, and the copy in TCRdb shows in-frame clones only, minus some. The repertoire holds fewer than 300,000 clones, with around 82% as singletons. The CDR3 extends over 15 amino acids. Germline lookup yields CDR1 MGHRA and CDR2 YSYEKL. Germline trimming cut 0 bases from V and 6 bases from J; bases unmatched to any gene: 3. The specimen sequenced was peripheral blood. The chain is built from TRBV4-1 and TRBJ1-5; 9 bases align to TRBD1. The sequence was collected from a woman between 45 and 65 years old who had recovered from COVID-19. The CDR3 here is CASSQEDRGSQPQHF. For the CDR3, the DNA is TGCGCCAGCAGCCAAGAGGACAGGGGCAGTCAGCCCCAGCATTTT.